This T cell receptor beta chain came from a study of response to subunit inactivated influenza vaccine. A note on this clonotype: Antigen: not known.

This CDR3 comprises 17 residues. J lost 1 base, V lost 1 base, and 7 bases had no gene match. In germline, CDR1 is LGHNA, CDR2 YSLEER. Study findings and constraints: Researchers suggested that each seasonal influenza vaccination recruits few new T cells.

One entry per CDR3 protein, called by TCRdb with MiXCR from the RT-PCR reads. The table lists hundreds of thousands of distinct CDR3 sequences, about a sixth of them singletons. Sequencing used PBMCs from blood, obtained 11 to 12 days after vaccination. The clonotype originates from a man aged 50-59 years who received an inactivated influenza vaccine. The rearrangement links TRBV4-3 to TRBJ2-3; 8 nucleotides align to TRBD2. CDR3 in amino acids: CASSQAHRGGGTDTQYF. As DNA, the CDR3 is TGCGCCAGCAGCCAAGCTCATCGGGGGGGCGGCACAGATACGCAGTATTTT.